The 26 T cell receptor beta chains listed next were all sequenced from one sample in a study of OX40 agonist ivuxolimab in advanced cancers. The method was immunoSEQ multiplex PCR; TCRdb's version includes in-frame clones alone and lacks a portion of them. There are about 13,000 clones in the sample; around 72% occur only once, and around two fifths lies in the top ten. This sample comprised CD4+ or CD8+ T cells sorted from blood, obtained in a trial of the OX40 agonist ivuxolimab. These receptors were collected from an adult with an advanced solid tumor such as melanoma, head and neck, liver or kidney cancer.

This chain links TRBV30 with TRBJ2-1, with TRBD2 matching 9 bases. This CDR3 region has 15 residues. The V and J ends lost 3 bases and 4 bases, in that order; junction bases with no gene match: 7. CDR1 is GTSNPN, CDR2 SVGIG, per germline (reference sequence). CDR3 sequence: CAWRTLAGGYNEQFF. The CDR3 nucleotides read TGTGCCTGGAGAACCTTGGCGGGAGGGTACAATGAGCAGTTCTTC.

This chain connects TRBV9 to TRBJ2-3; no firm D call. V gave up 5 bases and J gave up 2 bases, with 6 bases separating them. Germline-derived CDR1 and CDR2 are SGDLS and YYNGEE. The CDR3 totals 12 residues. CDR3 in amino acids: CASRGNTDTQYF. The CDR3 region has the DNA TGTGCCAGCAGGGGGAACACAGATACGCAGTATTTT.

The chain has TRBV27 and TRBJ2-7, with a weak D call TRBD2 (5 bases). CDR1 and CDR2 (germline): MNHEY, SMNVEV (reference sequence). The CDR3 length is 14 residues. Deletions cut 6 bases from V and 7 bases from J, with 19 bases between. The CDR3, as DNA: TGTGCCAGCAGACCGACCATTGGGGAGAGGGAGCAGTACTTC. Translation gives CASRPTIGEREQYF.

The table lists this clone with a count of one. CDR3 in amino acids: CAWSTGLAGSPHYEQYF. In DNA form, the CDR3 reads TGTGCCTGGAGTACGGGACTAGCGGGATCCCCCCACTACGAGCAGTACTTC. The J gene is TRBJ2-7, the V gene TRBV30, with 13 bases aligning to TRBD2. Germline values: CDR1 GTSNPN, CDR2 SVGIG (reference sequence). Trimming took 2 bases from V and 3 from J; bases not matched to a gene: 10. CDR3 length: 17 residues. Combining the CDR3 with reference TRBV30 and TRBJ2-7 gives the whole variable domain SQTIHQWPATLVQPVGSPLSLECTVEGTSNPNLYWYRQAAGRGLQLLFYSVGIGQISSEVPQNLSASRPQDRQFILSSKKLLLSDSGFYLCAWSTGLAGSPHYEQYFGPGTRLTVT.

The chain combines TRBV11-3 with TRBJ1-5; perhaps TRBD1 as D (5 bases). Germline V gene lookup returns CDR1 SGHNT and CDR2 YENEEA. The CDR3 runs 14 residues. V was cut by 7 bases and J by 2 bases, with 12 bases left in between. CDR3 amino acids: CASNKGTGNQPQHF. The CDR3 region has the DNA TGTGCCAGCAATAAGGGGACGGGCAATCAGCCCCAGCATTTT.

V and J are TRBV5-1 and TRBJ2-3; 14 bases align to TRBD2. The V segment lost 4 bases and the J segment 5 bases; nucleotides outside the gene matches: 6. The CDR3 has 16 amino acids. Per germline, CDR1 SGHRS and CDR2 YFSETQ. The CDR3 protein is CASSPGLAGAQDTQYF. For the CDR3, the DNA is TGCGCCAGCAGCCCGGGACTAGCGGGAGCCCAAGATACGCAGTATTTT.

The chain employs TRBV7-9 and TRBJ2-1; TRBD1 agrees at 8 bases. This CDR3 region has 14 residues. With V trimmed by 2 bases and J by 4 bases, 1 base remained unmatched. CDR1 SEHNR and CDR2 FQNEAQ come from the germline V gene (reference sequence). CDR3 sequence (DNA): TGTGCCAGCAGCTTAACAGGGGGATACAATGAGCAGTTCTTC. Translated: CASSLTGGYNEQFF.

The chain combines TRBV7-9 with TRBJ2-1; D unresolved. The germline CDR1 and CDR2 sequences are SEHNR and FQNEAQ (reference sequence). This CDR3 has 11 amino acids. Trimming removed 4 bases from V and 8 bases from J, with 6 bases in between. The chain's CDR3 is CASSYGDEQFF. CDR3 DNA sequence: TGTGCCAGCAGCTATGGGGATGAGCAGTTCTTC.

The chain combines TRBV27 with TRBJ2-1; no reliable D call. The V end was cut by 5 bases, the J end by 4 bases, with 6 bases between. Looked up from germline, CDR1 is MNHEY and CDR2 is SMNVEV (reference sequence). CDR3 length: 12 residues. The CDR3 region has the DNA TGTGCCAGCAGTGCCTCATACAATGAGCAGTTCTTC. As protein: CASSASYNEQFF.

This chain uses TRBV7-2 with TRBJ2-1, with 7 nucleotides matching TRBD2. J was trimmed by 4 bases and V by 5 bases; bases with no gene match: 8. In germline, CDR1 is SGHTA, CDR2 FQGNSA. CDR3 length equals 15 residues. Written as DNA, the CDR3 is TGTGCCAGCAGCCGGATAGCGGGCCTATACAATGAGCAGTTCTTC. The encoded protein is CASSRIAGLYNEQFF.

This clone occurred once. The chain is built from TRBV4-1 and TRBJ1-4, with D hard to call. V lost 0 bases to trimming and J lost 4 bases, with 9 bases between them. Germline values: CDR1 MGHRA, CDR2 YSYEKL. The CDR3 loop spans 15 amino acids. The CDR3 nucleotides read TGCGCCAGCAGCCAAGAGGGCCGGATTAATGAAAAACTGTTTTTT. It yields the protein CASSQEGRINEKLFF.

The chain couples TRBV7-9 to TRBJ1-1; no clear D gene. Trimming left V 3 bases short and J 1 base short, with 6 bases between. Germline CDR1 is SEHNR and CDR2 is FQNEAQ (reference sequence). The CDR3 is made up of 13 amino acids. The CDR3 DNA follows: TGTGCCAGCAGCTTCCCCCAGAACACTGAAGCTTTCTTT. It translates to CASSFPQNTEAFF.

This clone was counted only a few times. The chain joins TRBV11-2 to TRBJ1-6, with D perhaps matching TRBD1 (6 bases). The V end lost 2 bases, the J end lost 8 bases, and 16 bases lay between the germline ends. The CDR3 contains 16 residues. CDR1 is SGHAT, CDR2 FQNNGV, per germline. The CDR3 DNA sequence: TGTGCCAGCAGCTTACTTAATGCCTACAGGGATTCACCCCTCCACTTT. Translation gives CASSLLNAYRDSPLHF.

This chain joins TRBV5-4 and TRBJ2-6; TRBD2 is a possible D gene (5 bases). V was pared by 4 bases and J by 0 bases, with 11 bases between. Germline V CDR1 and CDR2: SGHNT, YYREEE (reference sequence). The CDR3 runs 16 residues. CDR3 region: CASSAGLFSGANVLTF. Written as DNA, the CDR3 is TGTGCCAGCAGCGCAGGACTGTTCTCTGGGGCCAACGTCCTGACTTTC.

The chain carries TRBV11-2 and TRBJ2-1, with no clear D. The CDR3 is 13 residues long. Germline CDR1 reads SGHAT; CDR2 reads FQNNGV. The ends were cut back, 8 bases at V and 2 bases at J, with 10 bases in the middle. CDR3 coding DNA: TGTGCCAGCGCCTCTCCGGCCTACAATGAGCAGTTCTTC. Amino acids: CASASPAYNEQFF.

This clone was observed a few times. The chain uses TRBV7-9 and TRBJ2-7; D uncertain. Trimming left V 3 bases short and J 2 bases short, with 11 bases between. This CDR3 spans 14 amino acids. Germline assignment: CDR1 SEHNR and CDR2 FQNEAQ (reference sequence). The chain's CDR3 is CASSLSGSAYEQYF. CDR3 sequence (DNA): TGTGCCAGCAGCTTGTCCGGCAGTGCCTACGAGCAGTACTTC.

This clone showed up just once. V is TRBV7-3 and J is TRBJ2-7; 9 nucleotides align to TRBD1. Germline values: CDR1 SGHTA, CDR2 FQGTGA. The junction had 4 bases not matched to a gene; V was cut back by 3 bases and J by 7 bases. This CDR3 spans 13 amino acids. The CDR3 spells CASSLGQGGEQYF. The CDR3 DNA reads as TGTGCCAGCAGCTTGGGACAGGGTGGGGAGCAGTACTTC. The variable domain in full, with the rest retrieved from reference TRBV7-3 and TRBJ2-7, is GAGVSQTPSNKVTEKGKYVELRCDPISGHTALYWYRQSLGQGPEFLIYFQGTGAADDSGLPNDRFFAVRPEGSVSTLKIQRTERGDSAVYLCASSLGQGGEQYFGPGTRLTVT.

This clone was seen only once. This chain links TRBV28 with TRBJ1-1; tentatively, D is TRBD1 (5 bases). The CDR3 spans 15 residues. V was pared by 6 bases and J by 0 bases, with 14 bases between. The germline V gene has CDR1 MDHEN and CDR2 SYDVKM. CDR3 sequence: CASSTRQLMNTEAFF. Written as DNA, the CDR3 is TGTGCCAGCAGCACCAGACAGCTGATGAACACTGAAGCTTTCTTT.

A few counts support this clone. The chain carries TRBV19 and TRBJ1-1; 9 bases fit TRBD1. The junction had 3 bases not matched to a gene; V was cut back by 1 base and J by 6 bases. The CDR3 is 14 amino acids. Germline CDR1 reads LNHDA; CDR2 reads SQIVND (reference sequence). The CDR3 DNA sequence: TGTGCCAGTAGTATAGCTGGGGACAGGGCTGAAGCTTTCTTT. As protein: CASSIAGDRAEAFF.

The gene calls are TRBV6-1 and TRBJ2-7, with a tentative D call TRBD1 (6 bases). Germline V CDR1 and CDR2: MNHNS, SASEGT. V was cut by 4 bases and J by 2 bases, with 9 bases left in between. The CDR3 has 13 amino acids. The DNA for the CDR3 is TGTGCCAGCAGTGTCCGGGACACCTACGAGCAGTACTTC. Protein: CASSVRDTYEQYF.

This chain links TRBV11-2 with TRBJ2-7; tentative D call: TRBD1 (6 bases). This CDR3 has 17 amino acids. Germline V gives CDR1 SGHAT, CDR2 FQNNGV. V was cut by 3 bases and J by 5 bases, with 23 bases left in between. CDR3 region: CASSFGLWAGDNHEQYF. In DNA, the CDR3 is TGTGCCAGCAGCTTCGGCCTTTGGGCAGGGGATAACCACGAGCAGTACTTC.

This clone was observed once. This chain links TRBV19 with TRBJ2-1, with 7 bases that match TRBD1. The V gene end was trimmed by 3 bases and the J gene end by 0 bases; junction bases not matched to a gene: 2. CDR1 and CDR2 from the germline V gene are LNHDA and SQIVND (reference sequence). The CDR3 contains 15 residues. For the CDR3, the DNA is TGTGCCAGTAGTATGGGACAGAGCTCCTACAATGAGCAGTTCTTC. Amino acids: CASSMGQSSYNEQFF. Variable domain in full (rest from reference TRBV19 and TRBJ2-1): DGGITQSPKYLFRKEGQNVTLSCEQNLNHDAMYWYRQDPGQGLRLIYYSQIVNDFQKGDIAEGYSVSREKKESFPLTVTSAQKNPTAFYLCASSMGQSSYNEQFFGPGTRLTVL.

The chain joins TRBV7-3 to TRBJ2-1; 11 bases fit TRBD2. The CDR3 sequence is 15 residues long. The germline CDR1 and CDR2 sequences are SGHTA and FQGTGA. V shed 4 bases and J 8 bases; nucleotides not matched to a gene: 7. The CDR3 reads CASSYLAGGSDEQFF. DNA for the CDR3: TGTGCCAGCAGCTATCTAGCGGGAGGCAGCGATGAGCAGTTCTTC.

This clone was recorded a few times. The V gene is TRBV5-4, the J gene TRBJ2-1, with D possibly TRBD2 on 6 matching bases. Germline V gene lookup returns CDR1 SGHNT and CDR2 YYREEE (reference sequence). This CDR3 has 15 residues. The ends were cut back, 0 bases at V and 4 bases at J, with 11 bases in the middle. For the CDR3, the DNA is TGTGCCAGCAGCTTGGGTGCTAGCGAGTACAATGAGCAGTTCTTC. It encodes CASSLGASEYNEQFF.

There are a few counts of this clone. CDR3 loop: CASRPLTGQYTEAFF. Written as DNA, the CDR3 is TGTGCCAGTAGACCGCTGACAGGGCAGTACACTGAAGCTTTCTTT. V is TRBV19 and J is TRBJ1-1; TRBD1 agrees at 7 bases. V gave up 6 bases and J gave up 3 bases; unmatched junction bases: 10. CDR1 is LNHDA, CDR2 SQIVND, per germline (reference sequence). This CDR3 region has 15 residues.

This clone was counted many times. The chain uses TRBV4-2 and TRBJ2-1, with TRBD2 matching over 7 bases. CDR1 LGHNA and CDR2 YNFKEQ come from the germline V gene. V lost 1 base to trimming and J lost 3 bases; unmatched junction nucleotides: 3. There are 15 residues in the CDR3. Here the CDR3 DNA reads TGTGCCAGCAGCCAAGGTGCGGGGGACTACAATGAGCAGTTCTTC. This gives the protein CASSQGAGDYNEQFF.